This T cell receptor (beta chain) was identified during a study of OX40 agonist ivuxolimab in advanced cancers. Profiling relied on immunoSEQ multiplex PCR, and the TCRdb table lists in-frame clones only, not all of them. The table has about 48,000 clones, 80% to 85% seen once. Germline V CDR1 and CDR2: MNHEY, SVGAGI. The CDR3 extends over 15 amino acids. The germline V and J ends were trimmed by 0 bases and 7 bases, with 15 bases remaining between them. The V and J genes are TRBV6-5 and TRBJ1-2; D is perhaps TRBD1 (5 bases). The sample consisted of CD4+ or CD8+ T cells sorted from blood, taken in a trial of the OX40 agonist ivuxolimab. The sequence derives from an adult with an advanced solid tumor such as melanoma, head and neck, liver or kidney cancer. The CDR3 DNA reads as TGTGCCAGCAGTTACTCGATTGGGGGGTTGAGTGGCTACACCTTC. It codes for CASSYSIGGLSGYTF.